The 17 T cell receptor beta chains reported below all come from one sample, sequenced in a study of cytomegalovirus exposure and HLA in healthy donors. 13 Jbeta primers and 60 Vbeta primers were used for the PCR. Clones were read by immunoSEQ multiplex PCR, and TCRdb kept only the in-frame ones, dropping some. Recorded here are roughly 100,000 clones; the top ten clones represent 3% to 4%. The specimen sequenced was PBMCs. These receptors all stem from a woman under 40 in good health and CMV-seronegative.

This chain uses TRBV14 with TRBJ2-1, with 11 bases identical to TRBD2. Germline values: CDR1 SGHDN, CDR2 FVKESK. J lost 10 bases, V lost 4 bases, and 3 bases had no gene match. The CDR3 contains 13 residues. Here the CDR3 DNA reads TGTGCCAGCAGCCTAGCGGGGGGGCGGGAGCAGTTCTTC. Its protein is CASSLAGGREQFF.

The rearrangement joins TRBV5-5 to TRBJ1-4, with TRBD1 matching over 7 bases. CDR1 and CDR2 (germline): SGHKS, YYEKEE (reference sequence). Germline trimming cut 0 bases from V and 0 bases from J; bases unmatched to any gene: 5. The CDR3 consists of 17 residues. CDR3 residues: CASSLVRGRTTNEKLFF. CDR3 coding DNA: TGTGCCAGCAGCTTGGTCAGGGGGAGGACAACTAATGAAAAACTGTTTTTT.

The rearrangement joins TRBV21-1 to TRBJ1-1. TRBV21-1 is described as a pseudogene. CDR3 size: 19 residues. The CDR3 DNA sequence: TGTGCCAGCAGCAATAGGTACAAACGGGGGGGAGGGGAGAACACTGAAGCTTTCTTT. Amino acids: CASSNRYKRGGGENTEAFF.

The rearrangement links TRBV7-2 to TRBJ1-2; D may be TRBD1 (5 bases). The CDR3 spans 18 residues. Trimming took 5 bases from V and 3 from J, leaving 25 bases between them. Germline loops: CDR1 SGHTA, CDR2 FQGNSA. CDR3 sequence: CASSPRMGNYGGDYGYTF. In DNA form, the CDR3 reads TGTGCCAGCAGCCCCCGGATGGGGAACTACGGGGGTGACTATGGCTACACCTTC.

V is TRBV28 and J is TRBJ1-4; the match to TRBD1 covers 11 bases. The V and J ends lost 3 bases and 6 bases, in that order; junction bases with no gene match: 9. The CDR3 is 17 residues long. Germline V lookup: CDR1 MDHEN, CDR2 SYDVKM. CDR3 bases: TGTGCCAGCAGTTTCGGACAGGGGGCCGGGGAAGATGAAAAACTGTTTTTT. It is translated as CASSFGQGAGEDEKLFF. The variable domain in full, completed from reference TRBV28 and TRBJ1-4, reads DVKVTQSSRYLVKRTGEKVFLECVQDMDHENMFWYRQDPGLGLRLIYFSYDVKMKEKGDIPEGYSVSREKKERFSLILESASTNQTSMYLCASSFGQGAGEDEKLFFGSGTQLSVL.

V usage is TRBV19 and J usage is TRBJ2-5, with D possibly matching TRBD1 (6 bases). V dropped 6 bases and J dropped 1 base, with 18 bases sitting between them. The germline gives CDR1 LNHDA, CDR2 SQIVND (reference sequence). The length of the CDR3 is 16 residues. The CDR3 region is CASRSDPGHPQETQYF. CDR3 DNA sequence: TGTGCCAGTAGATCCGATCCGGGACACCCCCAAGAGACCCAGTACTTC.

V gene TRBV19 combines with J gene TRBJ2-5; D might be TRBD2 (6 bases). The CDR3 covers 15 residues. CDR1 is LNHDA, CDR2 SQIVND, per germline (reference sequence). Trimming pared 0 bases from V and 1 base from J, leaving 9 bases between. The CDR3 loop is CASSIDRGSQETQYF. The CDR3 DNA reads TGTGCCAGTAGTATAGATCGGGGGTCCCAAGAGACCCAGTACTTC.

J is TRBJ1-1 and V is TRBV2, with TRBD1 matching over 10 bases. V trimming: 7 bases; J trimming: 3 bases; junction bases outside the gene matches: 8. Germline V gene data show CDR1 as SNHLY and CDR2 as FYNNEI. The CDR3 contains 15 residues. The chain's CDR3 is CASTRTTGGHTEAFF. DNA for the CDR3: TGTGCCAGCACCAGAACGACAGGGGGCCACACTGAAGCTTTCTTT.

The genes are TRBV19 and TRBJ2-3; D is possibly TRBD1 (6 bases). This CDR3 has 14 residues. Germline V CDR1 and CDR2: LNHDA, SQIVND (reference sequence). Trimming took off 3 bases at V and 0 bases at J, with 7 bases between the two ends. CDR3 DNA: TGTGCCAGTAGTATGGACAGTAGCACAGATACGCAGTATTTT. Translation: CASSMDSSTDTQYF.

CDR3 nucleotides: TGCGCCAGCAGCGCGCCCCCGGGACAGGGTATCTACGAGCAGTACTTC. Its protein is CASSAPPGQGIYEQYF. This chain connects TRBV5-1 to TRBJ2-7, with 9 bases fitting TRBD1. CDR3 length: 16 amino acids. Germline values: CDR1 SGHRS, CDR2 YFSETQ. After removal of 4 bases from V and 3 bases from J, the junction contained 11 bases not matched to a gene.

The rearrangement joins TRBV29-1 to TRBJ2-6; the D gene is possibly TRBD2 (5 bases). Looked up from germline, CDR1 is SQVTM and CDR2 is ANQGSEA. The V gene lost 7 bases and the J gene lost 1 base, with 8 bases spanning the gap. The length of the CDR3 is 13 residues. CDR3 DNA: TGCAGCGCCTGGGAGTCTGGGGCCAACGTCCTGACTTTC. Amino acid sequence: CSAWESGANVLTF.

V gene TRBV19 combines with J gene TRBJ1-4; D is unresolved. The V end was cut by 5 bases, the J end by 7 bases, with 11 bases between. The CDR3 runs to 13 residues. The germline V gene encodes CDR1 LNHDA and CDR2 SQIVND (reference sequence). CDR3 in amino acids: CASSRREPEKLFF. The CDR3, as DNA: TGTGCCAGTAGTCGGCGGGAGCCTGAAAAACTGTTTTTT.

The chain couples TRBV5-1 to TRBJ2-3; 8 bases agree with TRBD1. CDR1 and CDR2 from the germline V gene are SGHRS and YFSETQ. This CDR3 has 15 residues. V shed 3 bases and J 0 bases; nucleotides not matched to a gene: 3. CDR3 DNA sequence: TGCGCCAGCAGCTACAGGGGGTCTAGCACAGATACGCAGTATTTT. As protein: CASSYRGSSTDTQYF.

The gene calls are TRBV10-3 and TRBJ1-3, with unresolved D. V lost 2 bases and J lost 4, with 3 bases in between. The CDR3 is 12 amino acids. The V gene's germline CDR1 is ENHRY and CDR2 SYGVKD. The CDR3 DNA follows: TGTGCCATCAGTGAGGAGGGAAACACCATATATTTT. Its translation is CAISEEGNTIYF.

Notes on this clone: One end of the junction fails to match germline, which may point to a read error. This sequence joins TRBV19 and TRBJ1-6; 9 bases fit TRBD1. CDR1 is LNHDA and CDR2 is SQIVND in the germline V gene (reference sequence). This CDR3 region has 16 residues. The CDR3 DNA sequence: TGTGCCAGTAGGTGCGACAGGGGGGAGGATAAGTCACCCCTCCACTTT. It encodes CASRCDRGEDKSPLHF.

The CDR3 protein is CASSVLSGSSYNEQFF. The CDR3 coding sequence is TGTGCCAGCAGCGTACTTTCGGGGAGCTCCTACAATGAGCAGTTCTTC. The gene calls are TRBV9 and TRBJ2-1; possibly TRBD2 for D (5 bases). The V and J ends lost 1 base and 0 bases respectively, with 11 bases between them. CDR1 and CDR2 from the germline V gene are SGDLS and YYNGEE. The length of the CDR3 is 16 residues.

The V gene is TRBV29-1, the J gene TRBJ1-2, with D uncertain. The germline V gene has CDR1 SQVTM and CDR2 ANQGSEA. Trimming stripped 4 bases from V and 8 bases from J, with 14 bases between. CDR3 length equals 12 residues. In DNA, the CDR3 is TGCAGCGTTGTTAACTACGAAGGAGGCTACACCTTC. Amino acid sequence: CSVVNYEGGYTF.